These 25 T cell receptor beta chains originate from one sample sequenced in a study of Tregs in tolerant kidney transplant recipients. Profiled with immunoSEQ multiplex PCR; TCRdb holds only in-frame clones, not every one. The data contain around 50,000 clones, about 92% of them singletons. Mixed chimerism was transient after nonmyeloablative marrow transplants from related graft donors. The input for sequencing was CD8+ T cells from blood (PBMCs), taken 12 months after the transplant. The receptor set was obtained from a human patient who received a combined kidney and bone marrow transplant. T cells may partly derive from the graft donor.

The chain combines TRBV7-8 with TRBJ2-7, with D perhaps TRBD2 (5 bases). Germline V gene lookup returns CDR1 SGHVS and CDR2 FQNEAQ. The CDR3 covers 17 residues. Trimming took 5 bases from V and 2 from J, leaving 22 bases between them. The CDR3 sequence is CASSGIEGRIGTYEQYF. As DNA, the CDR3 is TGTGCCAGCAGCGGCATCGAGGGCAGGATTGGGACCTACGAGCAGTACTTC.

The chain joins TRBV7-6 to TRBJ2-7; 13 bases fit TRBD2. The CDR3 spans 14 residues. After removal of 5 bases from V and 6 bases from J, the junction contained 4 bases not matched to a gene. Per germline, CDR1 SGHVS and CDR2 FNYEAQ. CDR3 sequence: CASSPGLAGIEQYF. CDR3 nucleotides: TGTGCCAGCAGCCCGGGACTAGCGGGGATCGAGCAGTACTTC.

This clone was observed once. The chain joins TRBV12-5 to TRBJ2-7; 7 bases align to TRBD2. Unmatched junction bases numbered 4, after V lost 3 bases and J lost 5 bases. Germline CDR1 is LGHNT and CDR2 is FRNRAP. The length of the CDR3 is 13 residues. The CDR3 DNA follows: TGTGCTAGTGGTTTATGGCGGGAGAACGAGCAGTACTTC. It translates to CASGLWRENEQYF.

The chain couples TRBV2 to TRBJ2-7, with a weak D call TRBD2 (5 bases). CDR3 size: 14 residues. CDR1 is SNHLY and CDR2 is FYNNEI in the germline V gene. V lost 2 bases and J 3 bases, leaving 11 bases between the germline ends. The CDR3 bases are TGTGCCAGCAGTGAATTCGAACGGGACTACGAGCAGTACTTC. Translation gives CASSEFERDYEQYF.

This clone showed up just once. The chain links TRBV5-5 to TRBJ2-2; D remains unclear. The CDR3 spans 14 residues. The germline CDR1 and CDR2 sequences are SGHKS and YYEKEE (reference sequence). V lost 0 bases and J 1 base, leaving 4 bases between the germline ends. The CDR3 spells CASSLAWNTGELFF. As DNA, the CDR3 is TGTGCCAGCAGCTTGGCTTGGAACACCGGGGAGCTGTTTTTT.

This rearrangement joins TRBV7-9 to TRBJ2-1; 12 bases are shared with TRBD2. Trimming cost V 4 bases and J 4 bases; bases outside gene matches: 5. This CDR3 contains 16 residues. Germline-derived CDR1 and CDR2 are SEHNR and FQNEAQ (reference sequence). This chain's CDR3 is CASSSFLAGGYNEQFF. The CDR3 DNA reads TGTGCCAGCAGCTCTTTTCTAGCGGGAGGGTACAATGAGCAGTTCTTC.

In nucleotides, the CDR3 is TGTGCCAGTAATCGGGACAGGACGTACGAGCAGTACTTC. It specifies CASNRDRTYEQYF. The V and J genes are TRBV19 and TRBJ2-7; TRBD1 aligns across 8 bases. This CDR3 has 13 residues. V shed 7 bases and J 4 bases; nucleotides not matched to a gene: 6. Germline-derived CDR1 and CDR2 are LNHDA and SQIVND (reference sequence).

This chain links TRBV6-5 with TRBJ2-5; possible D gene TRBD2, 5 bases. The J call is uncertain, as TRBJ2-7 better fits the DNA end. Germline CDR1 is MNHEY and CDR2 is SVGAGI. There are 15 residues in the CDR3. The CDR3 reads CASSYSEETAYEQYF. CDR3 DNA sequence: TGTGCCAGCAGTTACTCGGAGGAAACCGCCTACGAGCAGTACTTC.

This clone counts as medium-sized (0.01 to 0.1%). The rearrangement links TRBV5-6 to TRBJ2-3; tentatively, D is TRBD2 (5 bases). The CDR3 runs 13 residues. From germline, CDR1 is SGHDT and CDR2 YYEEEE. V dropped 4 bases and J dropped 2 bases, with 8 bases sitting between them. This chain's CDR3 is CASSGLLTDTQYF. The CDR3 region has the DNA TGTGCCAGCAGCGGACTGCTCACAGATACGCAGTATTTT.

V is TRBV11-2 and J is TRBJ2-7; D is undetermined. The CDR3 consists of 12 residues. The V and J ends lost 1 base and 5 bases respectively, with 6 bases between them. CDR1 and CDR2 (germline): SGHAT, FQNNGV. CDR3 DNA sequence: TGTGCCAGCAGCTTAGGTAGCAACGAGCAGTACTTC. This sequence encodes CASSLGSNEQYF.

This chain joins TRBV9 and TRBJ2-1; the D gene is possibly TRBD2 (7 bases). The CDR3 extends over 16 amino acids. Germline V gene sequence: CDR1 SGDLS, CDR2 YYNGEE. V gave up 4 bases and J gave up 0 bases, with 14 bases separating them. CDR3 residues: CASSPSGGISYNEQFF. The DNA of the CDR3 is TGTGCCAGCAGCCCCTCGGGGGGCATCTCCTACAATGAGCAGTTCTTC.

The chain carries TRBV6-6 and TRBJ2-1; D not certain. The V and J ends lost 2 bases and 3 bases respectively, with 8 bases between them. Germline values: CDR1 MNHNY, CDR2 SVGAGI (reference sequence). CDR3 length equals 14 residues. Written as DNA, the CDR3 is TGTGCCAGCAGTTACGGCGGAAACTACAATGAGCAGTTCTTC. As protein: CASSYGGNYNEQFF.

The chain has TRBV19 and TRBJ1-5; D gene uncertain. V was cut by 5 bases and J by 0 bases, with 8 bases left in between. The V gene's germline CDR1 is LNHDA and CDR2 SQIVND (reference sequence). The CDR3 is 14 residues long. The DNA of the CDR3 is TGTGCCAGTAGTTCAGGACTTAGCAATCAGCCCCAGCATTTT. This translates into CASSSGLSNQPQHF.

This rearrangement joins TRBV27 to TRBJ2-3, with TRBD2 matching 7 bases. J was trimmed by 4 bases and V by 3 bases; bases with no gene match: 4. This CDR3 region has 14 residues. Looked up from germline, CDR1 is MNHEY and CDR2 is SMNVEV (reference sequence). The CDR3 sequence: CASSFLLASDTQYF. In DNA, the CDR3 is TGTGCCAGCAGTTTCTTACTAGCGTCAGATACGCAGTATTTT.

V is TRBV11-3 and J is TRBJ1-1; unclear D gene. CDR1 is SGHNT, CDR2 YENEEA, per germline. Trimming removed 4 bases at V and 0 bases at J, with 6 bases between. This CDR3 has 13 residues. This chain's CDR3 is CASSWTVNTEAFF. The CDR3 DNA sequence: TGTGCCAGCAGCTGGACTGTGAACACTGAAGCTTTCTTT.

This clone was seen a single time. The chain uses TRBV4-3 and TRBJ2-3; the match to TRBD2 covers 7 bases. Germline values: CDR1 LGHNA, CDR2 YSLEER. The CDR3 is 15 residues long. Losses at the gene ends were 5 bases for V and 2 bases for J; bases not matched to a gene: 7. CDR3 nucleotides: TGCGCCAGCAGCAGGAGCGGGGTGCTCACAGATACGCAGTATTTT. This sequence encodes CASSRSGVLTDTQYF.

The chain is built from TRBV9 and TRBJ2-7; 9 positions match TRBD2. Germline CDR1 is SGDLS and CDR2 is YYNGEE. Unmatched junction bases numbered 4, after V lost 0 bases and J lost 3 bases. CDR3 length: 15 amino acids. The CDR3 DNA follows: TGTGCCAGCAGCGTAGGGCCTAGCGGGAACTACGAGCAGTACTTC. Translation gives CASSVGPSGNYEQYF.

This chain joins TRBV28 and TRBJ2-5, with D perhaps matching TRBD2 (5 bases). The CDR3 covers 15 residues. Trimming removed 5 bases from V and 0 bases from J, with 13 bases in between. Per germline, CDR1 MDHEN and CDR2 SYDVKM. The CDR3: CASSLPAGDQETQYF. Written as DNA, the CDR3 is TGTGCCAGCAGTCTTCCTGCCGGGGACCAAGAGACCCAGTACTTC. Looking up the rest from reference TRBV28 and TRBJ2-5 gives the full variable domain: DVKVTQSSRYLVKRTGEKVFLECVQDMDHENMFWYRQDPGLGLRLIYFSYDVKMKEKGDIPEGYSVSREKKERFSLILESASTNQTSMYLCASSLPAGDQETQYFGPGTRLLVL.

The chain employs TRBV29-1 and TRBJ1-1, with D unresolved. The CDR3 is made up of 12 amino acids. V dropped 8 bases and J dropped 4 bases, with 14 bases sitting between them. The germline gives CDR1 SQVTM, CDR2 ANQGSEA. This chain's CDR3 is CSFRGEVTEAFF. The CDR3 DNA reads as TGCAGCTTTCGAGGCGAAGTCACTGAAGCTTTCTTT.

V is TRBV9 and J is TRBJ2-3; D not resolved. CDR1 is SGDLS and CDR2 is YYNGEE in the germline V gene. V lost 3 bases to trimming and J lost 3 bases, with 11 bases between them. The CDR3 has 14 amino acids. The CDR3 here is CASSGGGATDTQYF. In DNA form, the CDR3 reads TGTGCCAGCAGCGGTGGCGGTGCGACAGATACGCAGTATTTT.

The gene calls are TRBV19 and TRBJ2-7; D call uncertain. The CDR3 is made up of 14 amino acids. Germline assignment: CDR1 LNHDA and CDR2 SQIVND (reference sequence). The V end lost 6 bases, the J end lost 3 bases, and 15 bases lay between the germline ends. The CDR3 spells CASSSLQPGYEQYF. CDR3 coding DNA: TGTGCCAGTAGCTCCCTACAGCCTGGCTACGAGCAGTACTTC.

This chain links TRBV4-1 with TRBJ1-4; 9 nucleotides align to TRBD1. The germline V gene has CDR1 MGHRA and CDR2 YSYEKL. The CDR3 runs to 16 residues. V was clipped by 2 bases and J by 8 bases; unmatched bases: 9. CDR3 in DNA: TGCGCCAGCAGCCAACCAGGACAGGGGAGACGGGAAAAACTGTTTTTT. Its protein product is CASSQPGQGRREKLFF.

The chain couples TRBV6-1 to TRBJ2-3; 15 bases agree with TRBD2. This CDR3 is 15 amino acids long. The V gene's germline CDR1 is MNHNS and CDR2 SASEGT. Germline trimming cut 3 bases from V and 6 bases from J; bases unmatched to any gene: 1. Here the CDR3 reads CASSEGTSGGDTQYF. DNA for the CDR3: TGTGCCAGCAGTGAGGGGACTAGCGGGGGGGATACGCAGTATTTT.

Here the CDR3 reads CASSGWTETNYGYTF. CDR3 DNA sequence: TGTGCCAGCAGTGGTTGGACTGAGACTAACTATGGCTACACCTTC. The V gene is TRBV25-1, the J gene TRBJ1-2; D call uncertain. Trimming shortened V by 4 bases and J by 0 bases, and 12 bases separated the two germline ends. This CDR3 has 15 residues. CDR1 is MGHDK and CDR2 is SYGVNS in the germline V gene.

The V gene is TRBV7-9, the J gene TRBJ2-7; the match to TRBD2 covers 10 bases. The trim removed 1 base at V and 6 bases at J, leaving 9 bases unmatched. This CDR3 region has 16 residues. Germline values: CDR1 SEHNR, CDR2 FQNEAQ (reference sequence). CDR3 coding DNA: TGTGCCAGCAGCTTAGTAGGGTTAGCGGGAGGCATCGAGCAGTACTTC. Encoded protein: CASSLVGLAGGIEQYF.